Each of the 3 T cell receptor beta chains below was sequenced from the same sample in a study of Graves' ophthalmopathy and Graves' hyperthyroidism. Researchers took RNA transcripts and amplified TCR beta CDR3 regions from them. HTBI primers were employed in first-round RT-PCR, then a second-round multiplex PCR followed. TCRdb called the multiplex PCR reads again in MiXCR, with one record for every CDR3 protein. The sample yields 350,000 or so distinct CDR3 sequences, about a sixth seen once. Sequenced: peripheral blood. These receptors were taken from an adult man with Graves' ophthalmopathy.

Many counts were recorded for this clonotype. V and J are TRBV12-3 or TRBV12-4 and TRBJ2-7, with D possibly being TRBD1 (6 bases). This CDR3 region has 14 residues. Trimming shortened V by 1 base and J by 4 bases, and 11 bases separated the two germline ends. The CDR3 coding sequence is TGTGCCAGCAGTTTAGGGGCCAGGGGTTACGAGCAGTACTTC. It codes for CASSLGARGYEQYF.

V and J are TRBV10-3 and TRBJ1-5; D call uncertain. The CDR3 is made up of 12 amino acids. With 3 bases removed from V and 5 bases from J, the gap between germline ends came to 5 bases. Germline V gene sequence: CDR1 ENHRY, CDR2 SYGVKD. The CDR3 reads CAISDSYQPQHF. Here the CDR3 DNA reads TGTGCCATCAGTGACAGCTATCAGCCCCAGCATTTT.

In this sample, this clonotype turned up a few times. Being one base from a much bigger clone, this may be a read error. The chain carries TRBV2 and TRBJ2-2; no clear D gene. This CDR3 is 14 amino acids long. Germline V gene sequence: CDR1 SNHLY, CDR2 FYNNEI. The chain's CDR3 is CAGSPQWNTGELFF. The CDR3 bases are TGTGCCGGCAGTCCACAATGGAACACCGGGGAGCTGTTTTTT.